The present entry profiles one T cell receptor beta chain with its context. What it recognizes is unknown. The data are from a study of CD8 T cells in ankylosing spondylitis. General study points: What seemed typical of ankylosing spondylitis blood was a TCR beta motif built from eight highly homologous variants.

TCRdb re-analysed the 5' RACE reads in MiXCR, keeping a single row per CDR3 protein. The table records fewer than 650,000 distinct CDR3 sequences, more than 9.5% of them present only once. The germline V and J ends were trimmed by 8 bases and 3 bases, with 20 bases remaining between them. Germline CDR1 and CDR2: WSHSY and SAAADI. The CDR3 extends over 15 amino acids. The sample comprised blood, either unsorted or a sorted T cell fraction (not recorded which). The source of this sequence is a male donor with ankylosing spondylitis. The chain recombines TRBV10-2 with TRBJ2-7, with a weak D call TRBD1 (5 bases). The CDR3 is CASLTWGRANYEQYF. The CDR3 coding sequence is TGCGCCAGCCTTACTTGGGGCAGGGCAAACTACGAGCAGTACTTC.